A selection of T cell receptor beta chains follows, all from one sample in a study of T cells in Graves' hyperthyroidism and ophthalmopathy. MiXCR, applied by TCRdb to the multiplex PCR reads, yields one record per CDR3 protein. The sample gives around 250,000 distinct CDR3 sequences, roughly 15% of which show up once; 13% is in the top ten. The sequenced sample consisted of blood. These receptors were collected from a woman in her 40s with Graves' hyperthyroidism that later progressed to Graves' ophthalmopathy. Each CDR3 is given with its conserved first and last residue. The D gene is left open where the match is weak. Clone size is given for some rows only: seen once, a few or many times, or a class if the clone is expanded.

v_call,d_call,clone_size,j_call,cdr3_aa,cdr3_nt
TRBV28,NA,many,TRBJ1-2,CASSSPLGEFNIPIYGYTF,TGCGCCAGCAGTTCCCCCTTGGGGGAGTTCAACATCCCCATCTATGGCTACACCTTC
TRBV28,TRBD1,many,TRBJ2-5,CASSPDRVGKETQYF,TGTGCCAGCAGCCCCGACAGGGTGGGGAAAGAGACCCAGTACTTC
TRBV18,NA,many,TRBJ2-1,CASSLRAGNGGGYNEQFF,TGTGCCAGCTCCCTGCGGGCAGGGAATGGAGGAGGGTACAATGAGCAGTTCTTC
TRBV20-1,TRBD1,many,TRBJ1-5,CSAKGQGYGFHSNQPQHF,TGCAGTGCTAAGGGACAGGGATACGGTTTCCATAGCAATCAGCCCCAGCATTTT
TRBV20-1,NA,many,TRBJ1-5,CSARSGTQTLNQPQHF,TGCAGTGCTAGGTCCGGGACTCAGACACTCAATCAGCCCCAGCATTTT
TRBV28,NA,many,TRBJ2-1,CASNVDGSSYNEQFF,TGTGCCAGCAACGTGGACGGTAGCTCCTACAATGAGCAGTTCTTC
TRBV27,NA,many,TRBJ1-1,CASTGRAEAFF,TGTGCCAGCACTGGAAGAGCTGAAGCTTTCTTT
TRBV20-1,TRBD2,many,TRBJ2-1,CSADPTSRAYNEQFF,TGCAGTGCCGACCCGACTAGCAGGGCCTACAATGAGCAGTTCTTC
TRBV3-1,NA,many,TRBJ2-3,CASSQDFHSGSQGDTQYF,TGTGCCAGCAGCCAAGATTTTCATAGCGGATCCCAGGGAGATACGCAGTATTTT
TRBV30,NA,NA,TRBJ2-3,CAWSVGNGADTQYF,TGTGCCTGGAGTGTTGGTAATGGGGCAGATACGCAGTATTTT
TRBV12-3/TRBV12-4,TRBD2,many,TRBJ2-1,CASNLLAGGHNEQFF,TGTGCCAGCAATTTACTAGCGGGAGGTCACAATGAGCAGTTCTTC
TRBV7-8,TRBD2,many,TRBJ2-3,CASSPGLAGEVETDTQYF,TGTGCCAGCAGCCCCGGACTAGCGGGAGAGGTTGAGACAGATACGCAGTATTTT
TRBV12-3/TRBV12-4,TRBD1,NA,TRBJ1-5,CVSSEHLHRGNQPQHF,TGTGTCAGCAGTGAACACCTTCACAGGGGGAATCAGCCCCAGCATTTT
TRBV27,NA,many,TRBJ1-6,CASSFLGNSPLHF,TGTGCCAGCAGTTTTTTGGGTAATTCACCCCTCCACTTT
TRBV13,TRBD2,many,TRBJ2-5,CASSTGTSGSWETQYF,TGTGCCAGCAGCACCGGGACTAGCGGGAGTTGGGAGACCCAGTACTTC
TRBV29-1,NA,many,TRBJ1-1,CSVEGENTEAFF,TGCAGCGTTGAAGGAGAGAACACTGAAGCTTTCTTT